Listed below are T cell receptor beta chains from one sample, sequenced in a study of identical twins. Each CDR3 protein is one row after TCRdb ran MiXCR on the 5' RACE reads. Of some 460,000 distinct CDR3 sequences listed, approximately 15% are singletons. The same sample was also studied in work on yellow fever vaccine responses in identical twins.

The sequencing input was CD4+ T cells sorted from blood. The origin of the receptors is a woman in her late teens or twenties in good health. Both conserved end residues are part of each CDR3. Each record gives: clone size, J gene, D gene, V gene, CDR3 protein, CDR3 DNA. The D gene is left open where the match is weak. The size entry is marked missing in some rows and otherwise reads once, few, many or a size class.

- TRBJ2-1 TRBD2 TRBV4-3 CASSQDLAGGPSRHNEQFF TGCGCCAGCAGCCAAGATCTAGCGGGAGGGCCTTCGCGACACAATGAGCAGTTCTTC
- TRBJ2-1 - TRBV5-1 CASSLLSGVRNEQFF TGCGCCAGCAGCTTGCTCTCAGGGGTCCGGAATGAGCAGTTCTTC
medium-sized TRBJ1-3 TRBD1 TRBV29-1 CSAADRVSGNTIYF TGCAGCGCGGCCGACAGGGTCTCTGGAAACACCATATATTTT
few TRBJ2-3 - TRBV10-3 CAISDRNRGGDTQYF TGTGCCATCAGTGATCGGAACAGGGGAGGAGATACGCAGTATTTT
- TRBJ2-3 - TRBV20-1 CSASPWGGTDTQYF TGCAGTGCTAGTCCGTGGGGTGGCACAGATACGCAGTATTTT
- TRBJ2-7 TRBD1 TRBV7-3 CASSPGRQGVGEQYF TGTGCCAGCAGCCCCGGCAGACAGGGGGTGGGCGAGCAGTACTTC
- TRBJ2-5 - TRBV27 CASSLTIGETQYF TGTGCCAGCAGTTTAACGATCGGGGAGACCCAGTACTTC
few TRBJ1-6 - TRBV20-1 CSAGPGTAGYSPLHF TGCAGTGCTGGCCCGGGGACCGCTGGGTATTCACCCCTCCACTTT
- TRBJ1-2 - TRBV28 CASSIGAYYGYTF TGTGCCAGCAGCATTGGGGCTTACTATGGCTACACCTTC
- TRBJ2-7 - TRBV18 CASSPNYLGDYEQYF TGTGCCAGCTCACCAAATTATCTGGGGGACTACGAGCAGTACTTC
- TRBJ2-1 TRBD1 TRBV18 CASSPIGTGNEQFF TGTGCCAGCTCACCCATCGGGACAGGCAATGAGCAGTTCTTC
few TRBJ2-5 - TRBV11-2 CASSSSGRNQETQYF TGTGCCAGCAGCTCATCCGGACGGAACCAAGAGACCCAGTACTTC
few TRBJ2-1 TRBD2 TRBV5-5 CASSYGSGGSRRNEQFF TGTGCCAGCAGCTATGGTTCGGGCGGGAGTAGGAGAAATGAGCAGTTCTTC
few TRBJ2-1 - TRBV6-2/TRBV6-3 CASSYPGRRVQFF TGTGCCAGCAGTTACCCGGGACGGAGGGTGCAGTTCTTC
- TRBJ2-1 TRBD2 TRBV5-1 CASILGLAGGHNEQFF TGCGCCAGCATCTTGGGACTAGCGGGAGGGCACAATGAGCAGTTCTTC
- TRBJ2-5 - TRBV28 CASSSGPRTQYF TGTGCCAGCAGTTCCGGGCCGAGGACCCAGTACTTC
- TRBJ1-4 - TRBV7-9 CASSSLALGREKLFF TGTGCCAGCAGCTCCTTAGCACTTGGGCGGGAAAAACTGTTTTTT
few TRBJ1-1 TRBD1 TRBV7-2 CASSQGQGVVYTEAFF TGTGCCAGCAGCCAGGGACAGGGAGTAGTGTACACTGAAGCTTTCTTT
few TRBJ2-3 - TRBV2 CASSEPHIMTQYF TGTGCCAGCAGTGAACCCCACATAATGACGCAGTATTTT
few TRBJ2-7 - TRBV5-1 CASSLGFGGAGQYF TGCGCCAGCAGCTTGGGATTCGGCGGGGCCGGTCAGTACTTC
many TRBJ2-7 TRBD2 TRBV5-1 CASSVAGESYEQYF TGCGCCAGCAGCGTAGCGGGAGAATCCTACGAGCAGTACTTC
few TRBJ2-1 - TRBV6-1 CASSSEGLNYNEQFF TGTGCCAGCAGTAGTGAGGGGCTGAACTACAATGAGCAGTTCTTC
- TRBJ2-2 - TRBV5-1 CASSPEITGTPGELFF TGCGCCAGCAGCCCGGAAATAACAGGGACTCCCGGGGAGCTGTTTTTT